The clone carrying this T cell receptor (beta chain) was counted once. The data are from a study of shared clonotypes between healthy human individuals. Study in general: Participating donors consisted of two women and a few men aged 18 to 49.

For every subset, genomic DNA was evenly distributed across several immunoSEQ plates. Assay used: immunoSEQ multiplex PCR; TCRdb lists only in-frame clones, some missing. The sample shows about 470,000 clones, roughly 77% of them seen only once. The receptor was isolated from a woman in her thirties or forties in good health. Some clones in this sample may be carry-over from other donors' samples. What was sequenced was PBMCs.

In DNA form, the CDR3 reads TGTGCCAGCAGTTTCTCGCTAGCGGGAGCCTACAATGAGCAGTTCTTC. As protein: CASSFSLAGAYNEQFF. The rearrangement joins TRBV28 to TRBJ2-1, with 10 bases that match TRBD2. V lost 3 bases, J lost 2 bases, and 4 bases stayed unmatched. The germline CDR1 and CDR2 sequences are MDHEN and SYDVKM. CDR3 length equals 16 residues.